This TCR beta chain was obtained from a study of human T cells and chemical hapten exposure. Time point defined: patch test 1, 2 weeks after DPC sensitization. Sample treatment: therapeutic diphenylcyclopropenone sensitization with weekly scalp DPC. The CDR3 is 13 residues long. V gave up 0 bases and J gave up 15 bases, with 15 bases separating them. Germline V gene sequence: CDR1 SEHNR, CDR2 FQNEAQ (reference sequence). TCRdb ran MiXCR on the RACE reads and lists one entry per CDR3 protein. The table includes 84,000 or so distinct CDR3 sequences, under 12% detected once. The rearrangement joins TRBV7-9 to TRBJ2-1, with D possibly TRBD1 on 5 matching bases. The receptor was isolated from a man aged 40-49 years with alopecia areata. Some clones in this sample may be carry-over from other donors' samples. The sequencing used whole blood, collected in connection with sensitization to the hapten diphenylcyclopropenone (DPC). The chain's CDR3 is CASSLARVASTFF. Written as DNA, the CDR3 is TGTGCCAGCAGCTTAGCCAGGGTCGCAAGCACGTTCTTC.